Each of the 17 T cell receptor beta chains below was sequenced from the same sample in a study of Graves' ophthalmopathy and Graves' hyperthyroidism. Researchers took RNA transcripts and amplified TCR beta CDR3 regions from them. HTBI primers were used in a first-round RT-PCR, which preceded a second-round multiplex PCR. TCRdb fed the multiplex PCR reads into MiXCR, producing one record per CDR3 protein. The repertoire holds hundreds of thousands of distinct CDR3 sequences, with roughly two fifths as singletons. Material: peripheral blood. The receptors here all came from an adult man with Graves' ophthalmopathy.

The chain has TRBV29-1 and TRBJ2-1, with D perhaps matching TRBD1 (6 bases). Germline loops: CDR1 SQVTM, CDR2 ANQGSEA. V was shortened by 4 bases and J by 4 bases, with 11 bases between the two germline ends. This CDR3 is built from 13 residues. CDR3 region: CSVVYRVYNEQFF. In nucleotides, the CDR3 is TGCAGCGTTGTATACAGGGTATACAATGAGCAGTTCTTC.

This clonotype has ten or more counts. This chain joins TRBV7-8 and TRBJ2-7; D is unclear. CDR3 length: 15 amino acids. Trimming removed 1 base from V and 5 bases from J, with 15 bases in between. The germline gives CDR1 SGHVS, CDR2 FQNEAQ. The CDR3 region is CASSLGHRSVDEQYF. The CDR3 bases are TGTGCCAGCAGCTTAGGTCATCGCTCTGTCGACGAGCAGTACTTC.

This chain joins TRBV29-1 and TRBJ2-7, with D hard to call. The ends were cut back, 8 bases at V and 5 bases at J, with 16 bases in the middle. Per the germline V gene, CDR1 is SQVTM and CDR2 is ANQGSEA. The CDR3 loop spans 12 amino acids. The chain's CDR3 is CSSPNHRDEQYF. In nucleotides, the CDR3 is TGCAGCTCACCTAATCACCGGGACGAGCAGTACTTC.

This clonotype was found a few times. The chain has TRBV2 and TRBJ1-4; TRBD1 matches at 8 bases. This CDR3 comprises 14 residues. Germline V gene data show CDR1 as SNHLY and CDR2 as FYNNEI. V gave up 8 bases and J gave up 7 bases; unmatched junction bases: 9. Here the CDR3 reads CASSDRGLSEKLFF. In nucleotides, the CDR3 is TGTGCCAGCTCCGACAGGGGCCTTTCTGAAAAACTGTTTTTT.

In its sample, this clonotype was seen many times. The chain is built from TRBV24-1 and TRBJ1-5; the D gene is possibly TRBD1 (5 bases). The V end was cut by 1 base, the J end by 3 bases, with 15 bases between. The CDR3 covers 17 residues. Looked up from germline, CDR1 is KGHDR and CDR2 is SFDVKD. CDR3 loop: CATSDFPQGAANQPQHF. Written as DNA, the CDR3 is TGTGCCACCAGTGATTTTCCCCAAGGGGCCGCCAATCAGCCCCAGCATTTT.

The table lists this clonotype with many counts. The gene calls are TRBV7-9 and TRBJ1-6; TRBD1 matches at 10 bases. Per the germline V gene, CDR1 is SEHNR and CDR2 is FQNEAQ (reference sequence). V shed 6 bases, J shed 8 bases, and the junction held 10 bases outside the gene matches. The CDR3 has 16 amino acids. CDR3 region: CASRKTGGELYSPLHF. CDR3 nucleotide sequence: TGTGCCAGCAGAAAGACAGGGGGCGAGTTATATTCACCCCTCCACTTT. The whole variable domain, remainder taken from reference TRBV7-9 and TRBJ1-6, is DTGVSQNPRHKITKRGQNVTFRCDPISEHNRLYWYRQTLGQGPEFLTYFQNEAQLEKSRLLSDRFSAERPKGSFSTLEIQRTEQGDSAMYLCASRKTGGELYSPLHFGNGTRLTVT.

This chain uses TRBV19 with TRBJ2-7; D may be TRBD2 (5 bases). The CDR3 has 15 residues. Trimming left V 1 base short and J 0 bases short, with 10 bases between. Germline V gene data show CDR1 as LNHDA and CDR2 as SQIVND (reference sequence). The CDR3 region is CASSIGGPSSYEQYF. CDR3 DNA sequence: TGTGCCAGTAGTATAGGAGGGCCAAGCTCCTACGAGCAGTACTTC.

This clonotype was seen many times. The chain recombines TRBV12-3 or TRBV12-4 with TRBJ1-2, with D maybe TRBD1 (5 bases). The ends were cut back, 5 bases at V and 4 bases at J, with 8 bases in the middle. The CDR3 consists of 12 residues. CDR3: CASSQGTYGYTF. DNA for the CDR3: TGTGCCAGCAGTCAGGGAACCTATGGCTACACCTTC.

The chain has TRBV12-5 and TRBJ2-5; 7 bases are shared with TRBD1. The CDR3 totals 14 residues. V shed 4 bases, J shed 5 bases, and the junction held 7 bases outside the gene matches. CDR1 and CDR2 from the germline V gene are LGHNT and FRNRAP. The CDR3 DNA is TGTGCTAGTGGTTCGACAGGGTTTGCGGAGACCCAGTACTTC. It codes for CASGSTGFAETQYF.

As regards this clonotype: A much larger clone lies a single base off, so this may be a read error. Since no conserved phenylalanine or tryptophan closes the CDR3, a read error is the likely cause. This chain connects TRBV4-1 to TRBJ2-5, with TRBD1 as a possible D gene (6 bases). The germline V and J ends were trimmed by 3 bases and 4 bases, with 9 bases remaining between them. CDR1 MGHRA and CDR2 YSYEKL come from the germline V gene. This CDR3 is built from 13 residues. The CDR3 here is CASSQGAVETQYV. As DNA, the CDR3 is TGCGCCAGCAGCCAGGGGGCCGTAGAGACCCAGTACGTC.

This chain connects TRBV29-1 to TRBJ1-4, with a possible D match to TRBD1 (6 bases). This CDR3 is 14 amino acids long. The germline V and J ends were trimmed by 1 base and 8 bases, with 14 bases remaining between them. From germline, CDR1 is SQVTM and CDR2 ANQGSEA. CDR3 in DNA: TGCAGCGTTGAAGGTAGGGACAAGGAAGAAAAACTGTTTTTT. It translates to CSVEGRDKEEKLFF.

This clonotype was picked up many times. This rearrangement joins TRBV7-7 to TRBJ2-5; D call uncertain. There are 14 residues in the CDR3. Trimming removed 1 base from V and 5 bases from J, with 11 bases in between. The germline V gene encodes CDR1 SSHAT and CDR2 FNYEAQ (reference sequence). The CDR3 protein is CASSLVAGSETQYF. The CDR3 region has the DNA TGTGCCAGCAGCTTAGTAGCCGGGTCGGAGACCCAGTACTTC.

At least ten counts were recorded for this clonotype. The chain combines TRBV7-2 with TRBJ2-7, with D possibly called TRBD1 or TRBD2 (6 bases each). Germline CDR1 reads SGHTA; CDR2 reads FQGNSA. Trimming pared 5 bases from V and 6 bases from J, leaving 17 bases between. The CDR3 is 14 residues long. DNA for the CDR3: TGTGCCAGCAGCCTCGGAGGGGGACTTCCCGAGCAGTACTTC. Its protein product is CASSLGGGLPEQYF. The full variable domain, its missing parts supplied by reference TRBV7-2 and TRBJ2-7, is GAGVSQSPSNKVTEKGKDVELRCDPISGHTALYWYRQSLGQGLEFLIYFQGNSAPDKSGLPSDRFSAERTGGSVSTLTIQRTQQEDSAVYLCASSLGGGLPEQYFGPGTRLTVT.

This clonotype was picked up many times. This rearrangement joins TRBV9 to TRBJ2-2; 8 nucleotides match TRBD2. There are 13 residues in the CDR3. Germline CDR1 reads SGDLS; CDR2 reads YYNGEE. V dropped 4 bases and J dropped 10; count of bases not matched to a gene: 6. The CDR3, as DNA: TGTGCCAGCAGCCCTCCGCGGGGGGCGGAGCTGTTTTTT. Protein: CASSPPRGAELFF.

This clonotype was found many times. The rearrangement joins TRBV2 to TRBJ1-1; TRBD1 aligns across 7 bases. Germline loops: CDR1 SNHLY, CDR2 FYNNEI. V shed 4 bases and J 4 bases; nucleotides not matched to a gene: 6. The CDR3 loop spans 14 amino acids. CDR3: CASSVEWDSTEAFF. In DNA form, the CDR3 reads TGTGCCAGCAGTGTGGAATGGGACAGCACTGAAGCTTTCTTT.

Regarding this clonotype: It may be a read error: a sequence one base away is much more abundant. V and J are TRBV11-1 and TRBJ1-1, with a tentative D call TRBD1 (5 bases). Germline CDR1 is SGHAT and CDR2 is FQDESV (reference sequence). V was clipped by 8 bases and J by 3 bases, with 13 bases between them. The CDR3 has 13 amino acids. CDR3 amino acids: CASRRGADTEAFF. The CDR3 DNA reads as TGTGCCAGCCGCCGCGGGGCTGACACTGAAGCTTTCTTT.

The V gene is TRBV7-8, the J gene TRBJ1-5; D unresolved. V was shortened by 1 base and J by 14 bases, with 18 bases between the two germline ends. The CDR3 is 14 residues long. Germline V lookup: CDR1 SGHVS, CDR2 FQNEAQ. This CDR3 reads CASSLVGRESYEHF. The CDR3, as DNA: TGTGCCAGCAGCTTAGTAGGGCGGGAGAGCTACGAGCATTTT.